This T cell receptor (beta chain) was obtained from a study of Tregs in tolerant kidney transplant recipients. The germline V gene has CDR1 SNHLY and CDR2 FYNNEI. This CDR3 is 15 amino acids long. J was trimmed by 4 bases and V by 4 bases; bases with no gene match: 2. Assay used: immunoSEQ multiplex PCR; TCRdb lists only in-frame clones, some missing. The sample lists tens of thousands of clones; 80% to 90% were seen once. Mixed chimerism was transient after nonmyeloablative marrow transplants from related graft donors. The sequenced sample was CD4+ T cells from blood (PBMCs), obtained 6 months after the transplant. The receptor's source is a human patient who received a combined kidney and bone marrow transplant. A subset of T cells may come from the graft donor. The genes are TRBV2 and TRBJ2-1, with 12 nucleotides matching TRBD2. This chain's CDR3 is CASSATSGGYNEQFF. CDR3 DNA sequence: TGTGCCAGCAGTGCAACTAGCGGGGGGTACAATGAGCAGTTCTTC.